This T cell receptor beta chain was profiled in a study of neurological immune-mediated disorders. Study findings and constraints: HTLV-1-associated myelopathy led in TCR clonal expansion, while multiple sclerosis ranked lowest, below healthy controls. None of the CDR3 amino acid sequences of expanded clones recurred across subjects, suggesting private repertoires in all groups. The authors found no clinical or MRI feature associated with the multiple sclerosis repertoire cluster.

CDR3 length: 15 amino acids. CDR1 SGHVS and CDR2 FNYEAQ come from the germline V gene. Deletions cut 5 bases from V and 2 bases from J, with 14 bases between. One entry per CDR3 protein, called by TCRdb with MiXCR from the 5' RACE reads. The table has 55,000 or so distinct CDR3 sequences, 4.2% seen once. This clonotype was picked up many times. As yet, its antigen is unknown. The sequencing sample was made of PBMCs. J is TRBJ2-3 and V is TRBV7-6, with a possible D match to TRBD2 (5 bases). The TCR comes from a man aged 50-59 years with multiple sclerosis. DNA of the CDR3: TGTGCCAGCAGCCCTAGCAGATTAGACACAGATACGCAGTATTTT. It codes for CASSPSRLDTDTQYF.